This TCR beta chain was retrieved from a study of response to subunit inactivated influenza vaccine. With 0 bases removed from V and 4 bases from J, the gap between germline ends came to 15 bases. Germline V CDR1 and CDR2: LGHNA, YSLEER. CDR3 size: 16 residues. This clonotype has just a few counts. Its antigen is unknown. One entry per CDR3 protein results from TCRdb running MiXCR on the RT-PCR reads. The repertoire holds about 500,000 distinct CDR3 sequences, with 16% as singletons. The study's findings and limits: The study's authors posited that every seasonal influenza vaccination enlists few new T cells.

The sample here was CD4+ T cells sorted from PBMCs, taken less than 30 months after vaccination. The genes are TRBV4-3 and TRBJ1-2; unclear D gene. The clonotype originates from a man between 50 and 69 years old who received an inactivated influenza vaccine. DNA for the CDR3: TGCGCCAGCAGCCAAGAGTGGGCGGAGGTTCTCTATGGCTACACCTTC. Translation gives CASSQEWAEVLYGYTF.